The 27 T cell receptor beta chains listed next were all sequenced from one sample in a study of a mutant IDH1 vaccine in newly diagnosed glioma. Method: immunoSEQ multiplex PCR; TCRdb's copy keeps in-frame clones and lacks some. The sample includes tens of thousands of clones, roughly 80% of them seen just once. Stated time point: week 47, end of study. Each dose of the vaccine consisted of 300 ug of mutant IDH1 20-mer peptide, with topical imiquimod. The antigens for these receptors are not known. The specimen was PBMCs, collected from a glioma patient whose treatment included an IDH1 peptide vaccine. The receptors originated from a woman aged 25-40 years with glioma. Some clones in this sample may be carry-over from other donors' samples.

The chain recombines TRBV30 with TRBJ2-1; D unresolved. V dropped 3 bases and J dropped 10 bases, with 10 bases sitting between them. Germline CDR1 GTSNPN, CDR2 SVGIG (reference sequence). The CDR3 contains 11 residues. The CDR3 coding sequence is TGTGCCTGGAGGTTGGGGATGGAGCAGTTCTTC. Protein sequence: CAWRLGMEQFF.

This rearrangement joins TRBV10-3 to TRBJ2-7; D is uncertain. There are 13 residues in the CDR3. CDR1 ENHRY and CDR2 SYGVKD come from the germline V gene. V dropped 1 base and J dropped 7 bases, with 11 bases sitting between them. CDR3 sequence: CAISEFLGREQYF. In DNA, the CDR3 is TGTGCCATCAGTGAGTTCCTGGGTAGGGAGCAGTACTTC.

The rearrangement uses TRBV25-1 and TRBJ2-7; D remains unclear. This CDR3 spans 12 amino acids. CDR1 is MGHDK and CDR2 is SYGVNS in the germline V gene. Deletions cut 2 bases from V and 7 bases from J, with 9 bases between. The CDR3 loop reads CASSEGGGEQYF. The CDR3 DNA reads TGTGCCAGCAGTGAAGGTGGCGGAGAGCAGTACTTC.

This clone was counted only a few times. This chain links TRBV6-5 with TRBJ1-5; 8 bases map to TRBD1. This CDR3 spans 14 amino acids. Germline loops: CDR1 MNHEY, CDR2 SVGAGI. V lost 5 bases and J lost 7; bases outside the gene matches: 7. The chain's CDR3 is CASSPQGAGQPQHF. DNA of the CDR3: TGTGCCAGCAGTCCCCAGGGGGCGGGCCAGCCCCAGCATTTT.

Here the CDR3 reads CASSTYNQPQHF. The CDR3 nucleotides are TGTGCCAGTAGTACGTACAATCAGCCCCAGCATTTT. The J gene is TRBJ1-5, the V gene TRBV19; D is ambiguous. Germline loops: CDR1 LNHDA, CDR2 SQIVND (reference sequence). The CDR3 spans 12 residues. V gave up 4 bases and J gave up 3 bases, with 4 bases separating them.

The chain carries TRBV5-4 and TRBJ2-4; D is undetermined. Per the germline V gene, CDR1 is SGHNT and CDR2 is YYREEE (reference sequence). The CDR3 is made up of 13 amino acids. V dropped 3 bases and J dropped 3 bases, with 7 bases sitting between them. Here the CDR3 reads CASSSLLKNIQYF. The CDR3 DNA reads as TGTGCCAGCAGCTCCCTGCTCAAAAACATTCAGTACTTC.

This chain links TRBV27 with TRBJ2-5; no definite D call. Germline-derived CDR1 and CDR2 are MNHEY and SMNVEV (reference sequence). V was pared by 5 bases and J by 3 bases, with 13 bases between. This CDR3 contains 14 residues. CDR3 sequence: CASSADVAEETQYF. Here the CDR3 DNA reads TGTGCCAGCAGTGCAGACGTCGCGGAAGAGACCCAGTACTTC.

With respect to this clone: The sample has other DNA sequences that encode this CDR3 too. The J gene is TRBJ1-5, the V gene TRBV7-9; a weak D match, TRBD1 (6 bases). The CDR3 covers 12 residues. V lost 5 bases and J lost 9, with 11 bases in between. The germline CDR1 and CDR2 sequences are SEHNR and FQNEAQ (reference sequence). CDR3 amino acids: CASSLGGRPQHF. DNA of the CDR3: TGTGCCAGCAGCCTAGGGGGGCGGCCCCAGCATTTT.

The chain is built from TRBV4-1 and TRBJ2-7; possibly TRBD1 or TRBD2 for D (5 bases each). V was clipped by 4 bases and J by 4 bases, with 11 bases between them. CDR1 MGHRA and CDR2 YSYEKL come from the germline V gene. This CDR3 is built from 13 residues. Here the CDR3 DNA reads TGCGCCAGCAGCCCCGGGGCAGCTTACGAGCAGTACTTC. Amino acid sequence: CASSPGAAYEQYF.

The CDR3: CASSVARDGLDSYEQYF. The DNA of the CDR3 is TGTGCCAGCAGCGTCGCCCGGGACGGTTTAGACTCCTACGAGCAGTACTTC. The chain recombines TRBV21-1 with TRBJ2-7. TRBV21-1 is designated a pseudogene. The CDR3 totals 17 residues.

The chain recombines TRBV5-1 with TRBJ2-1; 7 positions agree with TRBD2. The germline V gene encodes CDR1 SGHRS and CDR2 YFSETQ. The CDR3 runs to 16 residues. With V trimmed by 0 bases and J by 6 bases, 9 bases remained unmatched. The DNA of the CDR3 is TGCGCCAGCAGCTTGGGAGGACTAGGATCGGGCAATGAGCAGTTCTTC. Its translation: CASSLGGLGSGNEQFF.

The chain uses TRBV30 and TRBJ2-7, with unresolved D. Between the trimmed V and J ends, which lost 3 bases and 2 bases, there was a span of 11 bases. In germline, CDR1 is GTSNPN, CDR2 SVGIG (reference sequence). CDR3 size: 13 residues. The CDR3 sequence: CAWRKPDPYEQYF. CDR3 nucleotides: TGTGCCTGGAGGAAGCCAGACCCCTACGAGCAGTACTTC. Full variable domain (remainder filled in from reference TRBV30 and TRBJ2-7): SQTIHQWPATLVQPVGSPLSLECTVEGTSNPNLYWYRQAAGRGLQLLFYSVGIGQISSEVPQNLSASRPQDRQFILSSKKLLLSDSGFYLCAWRKPDPYEQYFGPGTRLTVT.

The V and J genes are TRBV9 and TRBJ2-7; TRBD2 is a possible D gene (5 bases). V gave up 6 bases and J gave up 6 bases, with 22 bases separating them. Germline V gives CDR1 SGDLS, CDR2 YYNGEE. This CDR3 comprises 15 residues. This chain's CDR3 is CASTSGSGDGSEQYF. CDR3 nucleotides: TGTGCCAGCACGTCGGGGTCCGGGGATGGAAGCGAGCAGTACTTC.

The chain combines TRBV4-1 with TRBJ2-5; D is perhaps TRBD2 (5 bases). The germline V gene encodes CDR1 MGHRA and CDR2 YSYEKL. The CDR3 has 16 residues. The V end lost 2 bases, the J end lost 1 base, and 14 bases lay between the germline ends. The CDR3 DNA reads TGCGCCAGCAGCCAACAATCGAGGGTTTTCCAAGAGACCCAGTACTTC. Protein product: CASSQQSRVFQETQYF.

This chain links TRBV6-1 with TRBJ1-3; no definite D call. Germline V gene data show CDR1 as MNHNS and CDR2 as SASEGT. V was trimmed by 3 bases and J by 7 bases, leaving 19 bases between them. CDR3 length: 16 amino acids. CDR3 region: CASSEFKTLAGNTIYF. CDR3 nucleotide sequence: TGTGCCAGCAGTGAGTTTAAGACCTTGGCCGGGAACACCATATATTTT.

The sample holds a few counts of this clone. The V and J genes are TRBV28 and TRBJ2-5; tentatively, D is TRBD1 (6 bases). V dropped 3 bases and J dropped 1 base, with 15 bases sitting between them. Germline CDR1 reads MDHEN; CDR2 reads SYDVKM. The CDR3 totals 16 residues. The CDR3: CASSFMLRQVQETQYF. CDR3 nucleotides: TGTGCCAGCAGTTTTATGCTTCGACAGGTCCAAGAGACCCAGTACTTC.

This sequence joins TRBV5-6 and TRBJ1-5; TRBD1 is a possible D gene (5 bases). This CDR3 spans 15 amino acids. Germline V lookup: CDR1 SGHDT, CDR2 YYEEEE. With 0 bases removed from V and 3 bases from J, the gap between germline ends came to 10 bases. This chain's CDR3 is CASSLGPGFNQPQHF. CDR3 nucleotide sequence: TGTGCCAGCAGCTTGGGGCCAGGGTTCAATCAGCCCCAGCATTTT.

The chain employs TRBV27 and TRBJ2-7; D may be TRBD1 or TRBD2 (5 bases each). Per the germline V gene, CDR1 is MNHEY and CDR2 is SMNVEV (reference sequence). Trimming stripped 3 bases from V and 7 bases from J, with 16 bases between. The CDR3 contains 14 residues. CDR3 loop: CASSLVGTSWEQYF. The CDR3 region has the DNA TGTGCCAGCAGTTTGGTTGGGACCTCTTGGGAGCAGTACTTC.

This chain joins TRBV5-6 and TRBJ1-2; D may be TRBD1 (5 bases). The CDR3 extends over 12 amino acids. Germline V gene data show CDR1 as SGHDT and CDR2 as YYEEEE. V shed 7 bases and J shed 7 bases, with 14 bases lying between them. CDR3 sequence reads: CASSEQVVGYTF. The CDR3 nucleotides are TGTGCCAGCTCCGAACAGGTAGTTGGCTACACCTTC.

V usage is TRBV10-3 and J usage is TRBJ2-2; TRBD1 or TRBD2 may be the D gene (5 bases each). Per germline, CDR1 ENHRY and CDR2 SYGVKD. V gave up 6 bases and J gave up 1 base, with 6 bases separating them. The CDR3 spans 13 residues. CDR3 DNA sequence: TGTGCCATCAGGAGGGGGAACACCGGGGAGCTGTTTTTT. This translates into CAIRRGNTGELFF.

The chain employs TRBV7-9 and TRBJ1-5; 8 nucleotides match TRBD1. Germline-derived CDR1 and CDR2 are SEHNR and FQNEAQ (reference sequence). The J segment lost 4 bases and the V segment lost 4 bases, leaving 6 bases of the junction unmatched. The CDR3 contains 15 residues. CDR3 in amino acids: CASSSDRGWNQPQHF. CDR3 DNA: TGTGCCAGCAGCTCCGACAGGGGTTGGAATCAGCCCCAGCATTTT. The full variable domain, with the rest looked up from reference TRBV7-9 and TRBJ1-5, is DTGVSQNPRHKITKRGQNVTFRCDPISEHNRLYWYRQTLGQGPEFLTYFQNEAQLEKSRLLSDRFSAERPKGSFSTLEIQRTEQGDSAMYLCASSSDRGWNQPQHFGDGTRLSIL.

In DNA form, the CDR3 reads TGTGCCAGCAGTGACGAGTGGTCCTTCGCCGCCTACGAGCAGTACTTC. It codes for CASSDEWSFAAYEQYF. The chain recombines TRBV2 with TRBJ2-7; D is unclear. The germline gives CDR1 SNHLY, CDR2 FYNNEI. The CDR3 is made up of 16 amino acids. V was shortened by 3 bases and J by 2 bases, with 17 bases between the two germline ends.

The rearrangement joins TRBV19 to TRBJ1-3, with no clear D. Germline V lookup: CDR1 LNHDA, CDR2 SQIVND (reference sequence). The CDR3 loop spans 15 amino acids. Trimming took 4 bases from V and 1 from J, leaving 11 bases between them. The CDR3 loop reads CASSSWRQSGNTIYF. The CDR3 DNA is TGTGCCAGTAGTAGTTGGCGGCAATCTGGAAACACCATATATTTT.

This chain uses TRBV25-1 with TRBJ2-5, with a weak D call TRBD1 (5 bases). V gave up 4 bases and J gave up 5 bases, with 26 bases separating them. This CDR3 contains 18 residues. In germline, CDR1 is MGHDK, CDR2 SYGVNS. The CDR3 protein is CASSADQPRTFHMETQYF. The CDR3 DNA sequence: TGTGCCAGCAGTGCTGACCAACCTCGGACATTCCACATGGAGACCCAGTACTTC.

DNA for the CDR3: TGTGCCAGCAGCGTAGCTACTGGGGAAGGGGGACAGCCAGCCACAGATACGCAGTATTTT. It translates to CASSVATGEGGQPATDTQYF. The rearrangement uses TRBV9 and TRBJ2-3; 7 bases line up with TRBD1. J was trimmed by 2 bases and V by 0 bases; bases with no gene match: 18. CDR3 size: 20 residues. CDR1 and CDR2 (germline): SGDLS, YYNGEE.

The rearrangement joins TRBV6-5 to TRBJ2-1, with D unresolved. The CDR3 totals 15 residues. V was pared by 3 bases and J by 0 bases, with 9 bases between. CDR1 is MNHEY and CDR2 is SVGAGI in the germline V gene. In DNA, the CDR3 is TGTGCCAGCAGTTATAGGACCTCCTCCTACAATGAGCAGTTCTTC. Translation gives CASSYRTSSYNEQFF.

In nucleotides, the CDR3 is TGTGCCAGCACTCTGAAGGCCAGCGGGAGGGCCTCCGGGGAGCTGTTTTTT. Protein: CASTLKASGRASGELFF. The chain is built from TRBV2 and TRBJ2-2, with TRBD2 identical over 10 bases. With V trimmed by 7 bases and J by 6 bases, 14 bases remained unmatched. CDR1 is SNHLY, CDR2 FYNNEI, per germline. The CDR3 has 17 residues.